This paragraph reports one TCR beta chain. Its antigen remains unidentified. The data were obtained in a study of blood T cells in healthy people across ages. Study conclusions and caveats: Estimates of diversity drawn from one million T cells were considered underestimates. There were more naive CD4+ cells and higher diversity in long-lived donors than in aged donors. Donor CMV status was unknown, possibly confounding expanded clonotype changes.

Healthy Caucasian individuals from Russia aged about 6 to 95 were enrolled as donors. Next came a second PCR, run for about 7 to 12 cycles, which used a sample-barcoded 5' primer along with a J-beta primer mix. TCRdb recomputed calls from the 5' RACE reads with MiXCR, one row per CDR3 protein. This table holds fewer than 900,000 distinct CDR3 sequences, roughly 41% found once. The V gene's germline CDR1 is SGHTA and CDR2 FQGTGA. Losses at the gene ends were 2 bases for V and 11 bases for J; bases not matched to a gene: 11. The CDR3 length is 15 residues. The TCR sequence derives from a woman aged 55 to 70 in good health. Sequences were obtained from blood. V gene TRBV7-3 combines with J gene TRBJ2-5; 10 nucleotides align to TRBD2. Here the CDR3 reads CASSLQGLAINEQYF. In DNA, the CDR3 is TGTGCCAGCAGCTTACAGGGACTAGCGATCAATGAGCAGTACTTC.